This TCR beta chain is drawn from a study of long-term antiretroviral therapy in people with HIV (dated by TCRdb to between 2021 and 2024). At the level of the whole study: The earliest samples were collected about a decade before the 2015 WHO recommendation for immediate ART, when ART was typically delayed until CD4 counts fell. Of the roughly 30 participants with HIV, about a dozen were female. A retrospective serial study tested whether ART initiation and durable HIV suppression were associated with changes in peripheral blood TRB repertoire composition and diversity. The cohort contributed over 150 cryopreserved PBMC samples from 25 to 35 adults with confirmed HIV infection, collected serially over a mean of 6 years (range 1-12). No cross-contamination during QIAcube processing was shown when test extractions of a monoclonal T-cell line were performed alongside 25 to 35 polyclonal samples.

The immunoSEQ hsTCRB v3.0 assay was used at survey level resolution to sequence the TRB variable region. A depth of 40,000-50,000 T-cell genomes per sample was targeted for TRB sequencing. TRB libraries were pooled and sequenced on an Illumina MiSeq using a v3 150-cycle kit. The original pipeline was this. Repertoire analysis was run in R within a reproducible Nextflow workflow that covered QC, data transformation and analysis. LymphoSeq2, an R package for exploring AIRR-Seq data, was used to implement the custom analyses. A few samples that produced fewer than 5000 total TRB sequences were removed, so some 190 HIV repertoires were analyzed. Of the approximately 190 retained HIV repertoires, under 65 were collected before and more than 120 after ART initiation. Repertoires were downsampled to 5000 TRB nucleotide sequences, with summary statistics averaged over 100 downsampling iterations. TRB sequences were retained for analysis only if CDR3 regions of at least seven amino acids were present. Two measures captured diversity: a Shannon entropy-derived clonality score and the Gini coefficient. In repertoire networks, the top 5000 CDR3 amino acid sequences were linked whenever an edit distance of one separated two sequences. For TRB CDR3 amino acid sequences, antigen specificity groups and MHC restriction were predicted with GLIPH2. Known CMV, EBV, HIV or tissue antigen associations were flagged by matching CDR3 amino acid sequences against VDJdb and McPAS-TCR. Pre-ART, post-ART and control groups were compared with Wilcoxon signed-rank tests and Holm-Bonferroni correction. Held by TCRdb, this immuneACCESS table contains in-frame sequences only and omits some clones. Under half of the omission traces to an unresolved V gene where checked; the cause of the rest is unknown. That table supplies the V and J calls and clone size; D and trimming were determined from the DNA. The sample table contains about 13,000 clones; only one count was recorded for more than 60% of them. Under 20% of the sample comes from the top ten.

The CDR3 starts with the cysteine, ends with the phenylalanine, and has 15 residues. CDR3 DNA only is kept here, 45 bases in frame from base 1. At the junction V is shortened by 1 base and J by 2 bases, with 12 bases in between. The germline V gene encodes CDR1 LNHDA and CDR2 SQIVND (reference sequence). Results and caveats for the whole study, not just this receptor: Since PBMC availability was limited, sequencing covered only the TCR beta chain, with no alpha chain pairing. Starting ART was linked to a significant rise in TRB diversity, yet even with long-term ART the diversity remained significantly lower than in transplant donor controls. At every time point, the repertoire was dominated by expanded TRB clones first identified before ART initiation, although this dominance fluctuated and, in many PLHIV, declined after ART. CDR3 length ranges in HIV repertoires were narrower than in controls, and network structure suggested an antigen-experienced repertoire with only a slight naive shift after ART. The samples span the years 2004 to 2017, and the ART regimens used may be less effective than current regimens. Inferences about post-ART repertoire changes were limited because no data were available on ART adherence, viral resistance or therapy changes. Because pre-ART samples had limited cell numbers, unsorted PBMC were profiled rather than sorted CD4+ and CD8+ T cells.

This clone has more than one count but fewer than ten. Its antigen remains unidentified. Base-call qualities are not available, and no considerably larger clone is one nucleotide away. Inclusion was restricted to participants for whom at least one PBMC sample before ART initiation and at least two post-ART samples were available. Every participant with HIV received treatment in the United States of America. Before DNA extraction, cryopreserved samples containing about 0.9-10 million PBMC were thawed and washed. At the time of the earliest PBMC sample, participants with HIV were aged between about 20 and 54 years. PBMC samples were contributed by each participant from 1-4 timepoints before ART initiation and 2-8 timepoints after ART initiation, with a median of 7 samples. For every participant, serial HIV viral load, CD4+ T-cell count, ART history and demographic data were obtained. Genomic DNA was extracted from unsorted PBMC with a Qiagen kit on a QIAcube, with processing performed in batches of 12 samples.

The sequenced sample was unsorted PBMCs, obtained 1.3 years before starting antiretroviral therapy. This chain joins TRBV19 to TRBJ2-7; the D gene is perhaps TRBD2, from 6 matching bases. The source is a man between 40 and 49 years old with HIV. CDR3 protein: CASSIGSGRTYEQYF. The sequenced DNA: TGTGCCAGTAGTATAGGCTCAGGGAGGACCTACGAGCAGTACTTC.